Following are 26 T cell receptor beta chains from one sample sequenced in a study of blood T cell repertoires in COVID-19. The protocol was immunoSEQ multiplex PCR, while the TCRdb copy is restricted to in-frame clones and leaves out a portion. This table holds a few hundred thousand clones, roughly 88% found once. The specimen sequenced was peripheral blood. The receptors were gathered from a man aged 35-49 years who had recovered from COVID-19.

V usage is TRBV12-5 and J usage is TRBJ1-5, with 7 bases identical to TRBD1. With V trimmed by 6 bases and J by 6 bases, 11 bases remained unmatched. Germline CDR1 LGHNT, CDR2 FRNRAP. This CDR3 has 15 amino acids. The CDR3 is CASGTGDSWGQPQHF. CDR3 coding DNA: TGTGCTAGTGGAACCGGGGACAGCTGGGGTCAGCCCCAGCATTTT.

J is TRBJ2-7 and V is TRBV3-1 (or the pseudogene TRBV3-2); a possible D gene is TRBD2 (6 bases). The CDR3 is 14 residues long. The V gene lost 4 bases and the J gene lost 5 bases, with 15 bases spanning the gap. Looked up from germline, CDR1 is LGHDT and CDR2 is YNNKEL (reference sequence). CDR3: CASSPLLGGNEQYF. CDR3 sequence (DNA): TGTGCCAGCAGCCCCCTCTTGGGGGGAAACGAGCAGTACTTC.

The chain links TRBV12-3 or TRBV12-4 to TRBJ1-1; the D gene is possibly TRBD1 (6 bases). The CDR3 has 11 amino acids. The V end was cut by 7 bases, the J end by 8 bases, with 11 bases between. Here the CDR3 reads CASTTDREAFF. The CDR3 nucleotides read TGTGCCAGCACCACGGACAGAGAAGCTTTCTTT.

This chain joins TRBV21-1 and TRBJ2-7; the DNA was not used to check the table's D call, TRBD2. TRBV21-1 is a pseudogene. This CDR3 has 17 residues. The CDR3 reads CASSKARGDGSLYEQYF. The CDR3 nucleotides read TGTGCCAGCAGCAAAGCGCGGGGTGACGGGAGTTTGTACGAGCAGTACTTC.

The chain joins TRBV27 to TRBJ2-5; 12 nucleotides align to TRBD1. The CDR3 contains 16 residues. Germline V gives CDR1 MNHEY, CDR2 SMNVEV (reference sequence). The junction had 10 bases not matched to a gene; V was cut back by 6 bases and J by 5 bases. The CDR3 DNA follows: TGTGCCAGCAGCCGGGCTGGGACAGGGGGCGAGGAGACCCAGTACTTC. This translates into CASSRAGTGGEETQYF.

This clone was observed a few times. CDR3 protein: CAWNSRGGQPQHF. The CDR3 DNA follows: TGTGCCTGGAATTCGAGGGGGGGTCAGCCCCAGCATTTT. The V and J genes are TRBV30 and TRBJ1-5; D is perhaps TRBD1 (6 bases). Germline V gene lookup returns CDR1 GTSNPN and CDR2 SVGIG (reference sequence). V lost 4 bases and J 6 bases, leaving 13 bases between the germline ends. The CDR3 totals 13 residues.

This chain joins TRBV7-6 and TRBJ2-3, with 7 positions matching TRBD2. J was trimmed by 2 bases and V by 3 bases; bases with no gene match: 8. Germline loops: CDR1 SGHVS, CDR2 FNYEAQ. The CDR3 is 16 amino acids. The CDR3 region has the DNA TGTGCCAGCAGCTTGAGGCTAGCGGCCCCCACAGATACGCAGTATTTT. This sequence encodes CASSLRLAAPTDTQYF.

The genes are TRBV11-2 and TRBJ1-4; tentative D call: TRBD1 (5 bases). The germline V gene has CDR1 SGHAT and CDR2 FQNNGV. The CDR3 is 14 residues long. V lost 3 bases and J lost 6, with 11 bases in between. The CDR3 spells CASSFIQAHEKLFF. The CDR3 DNA sequence: TGTGCCAGCAGCTTTATACAGGCCCATGAAAAACTGTTTTTT. Drawing the rest from reference TRBV11-2 and TRBJ1-4, the complete variable domain is EAGVAQSPRYKIIEKRQSVAFWCNPISGHATLYWYQQILGQGPKLLIQFQNNGVVDDSQLPKDRFSAERLKGVDSTLKIQPAKLEDSAVYLCASSFIQAHEKLFFGSGTQLSVL.

The chain combines TRBV25-1 with TRBJ2-2; a possible D gene is TRBD1 (6 bases). The V end was cut by 1 base, the J end by 1 base, with 13 bases between. CDR1 MGHDK and CDR2 SYGVNS come from the germline V gene. The CDR3 is 17 residues long. CDR3 protein: CASSESTGTLNTGELFF. CDR3 coding DNA: TGTGCCAGCAGTGAATCGACCGGGACACTGAACACCGGGGAGCTGTTTTTT.

V usage is TRBV11-2 and J usage is TRBJ1-1; no clear D gene. Germline loops: CDR1 SGHAT, CDR2 FQNNGV. The CDR3 runs 14 residues. V was cut by 0 bases and J by 3 bases, with 8 bases left in between. The CDR3 is CASSLDREDTEAFF. In DNA, the CDR3 is TGTGCCAGCAGCTTAGATCGGGAGGACACTGAAGCTTTCTTT.

This chain connects TRBV19 to TRBJ2-6; 12 bases are a match to TRBD1. Germline V gene lookup returns CDR1 LNHDA and CDR2 SQIVND (reference sequence). Unmatched junction bases numbered 14, after V lost 4 bases and J lost 4 bases. CDR3 length: 20 residues. The CDR3 spells CASSTNGPGQGALGANVLTF. CDR3 DNA sequence: TGTGCCAGTAGTACCAATGGACCGGGACAGGGGGCTCTCGGGGCCAACGTCCTGACTTTC. Combining the CDR3 with reference TRBV19 and TRBJ2-6 gives the whole variable domain DGGITQSPKYLFRKEGQNVTLSCEQNLNHDAMYWYRQDPGQGLRLIYYSQIVNDFQKGDIAEGYSVSREKKESFPLTVTSAQKNPTAFYLCASSTNGPGQGALGANVLTFGAGSRLTVL.

This chain links TRBV23-1 with TRBJ1-5; tentatively, D is TRBD1 (5 bases). TRBV23-1 is treated as an ORF (open reading frame) with a function not yet certain. The CDR3 has 15 residues. V lost 5 bases to trimming and J lost 1 base, with 12 bases between them. The CDR3 here is CASSGRGLSNQPQHF. The CDR3 DNA is TGCGCCAGCAGTGGGCGGGGCCTCAGCAATCAGCCCCAGCATTTT.

The V gene is TRBV12-3 or TRBV12-4, the J gene TRBJ1-1; no clear D. This CDR3 is built from 12 residues. The V end was cut by 6 bases, the J end by 1 base, with 6 bases between. The DNA for the CDR3 is TGTGCCAGCAGGTCTAGGAACACTGAAGCTTTCTTT. Translation: CASRSRNTEAFF.

A note on this clone: The sample carries other DNA sequences with the same CDR3. The chain carries TRBV5-1 and TRBJ1-1; D uncertain. The V and J ends lost 4 bases and 0 bases respectively, with 7 bases between them. Germline V gene lookup returns CDR1 SGHRS and CDR2 YFSETQ. The CDR3 length is 13 residues. The CDR3 reads CASSPVMNTEAFF. CDR3 DNA: TGCGCCAGCAGCCCCGTAATGAACACTGAAGCTTTCTTT.

The V call is TRBV7-8, the J call TRBJ1-2; the D gene is possibly TRBD1 (5 bases). V dropped 5 bases and J dropped 0 bases, with 22 bases sitting between them. There are 18 residues in the CDR3. Germline-derived CDR1 and CDR2 are SGHVS and FQNEAQ. The CDR3 region is CASSPRAGRPTTNYGYTF. Here the CDR3 DNA reads TGTGCCAGCAGCCCCCGGGCGGGGCGCCCTACTACTAACTATGGCTACACCTTC. The full variable domain, in which reference TRBV7-8 and TRBJ1-2 provide the parts outside the CDR3, is GAGVSQSPRYKVAKRGQDVALRCDPISGHVSLFWYQQALGQGPEFLTYFQNEAQLDKSGLPSDRFFAERPEGSVSTLKIQRTQQEDSAVYLCASSPRAGRPTTNYGYTFGSGTRLTVV.

The chain uses TRBV2 and TRBJ2-6, with 9 bases that match TRBD1. The CDR3 totals 17 residues. Germline CDR1 reads SNHLY; CDR2 reads FYNNEI. J was trimmed by 3 bases and V by 6 bases; bases with no gene match: 9. The CDR3 coding sequence is TGTGCCAGCAGCCCCGGGACAGGGAGAGTTGGGGCCAACGTCCTGACTTTC. It codes for CASSPGTGRVGANVLTF.

The chain has TRBV19 and TRBJ2-5; the D gene is possibly TRBD1 (6 bases). The length of the CDR3 is 13 residues. The V gene lost 3 bases and the J gene lost 10 bases, with 15 bases spanning the gap. Germline loops: CDR1 LNHDA, CDR2 SQIVND (reference sequence). The CDR3 DNA is TGTGCCAGTAGTATTAACAGGGAGACAGGCCAGTACTTC. It encodes CASSINRETGQYF.

The genes are TRBV30 and TRBJ2-3; 8 bases line up with TRBD2. CDR1 and CDR2 from the germline V gene are GTSNPN and SVGIG (reference sequence). Trimming at V came to 3 bases and at J to 4 bases, leaving 18 bases not matched to a gene. The CDR3 has 18 residues. CDR3 amino acids: CAWRGSGVSYFRADTQYF. CDR3 DNA: TGTGCCTGGAGGGGTAGCGGGGTTTCCTACTTCAGGGCAGATACGCAGTATTTT.

The chain is built from TRBV19 and TRBJ2-2, with 8 bases that match TRBD2. The CDR3 has 14 residues. J gave up 5 bases and V 4 bases, and 3 bases lay outside the gene matches. Germline V gene sequence: CDR1 LNHDA, CDR2 SQIVND (reference sequence). CDR3 coding DNA: TGTGCCAGTAGTAAGCGGGGGAGAACCGGGGAGCTGTTTTTT. Its translation is CASSKRGRTGELFF.

The chain uses TRBV3-1 (or the pseudogene TRBV3-2) and TRBJ1-4; no firm D call. V lost 0 bases to trimming and J lost 4 bases, with 15 bases between them. This CDR3 contains 17 residues. The V gene's germline CDR1 is LGHDT and CDR2 YNNKEL (reference sequence). This chain's CDR3 is CASSQEGSGYYNEKLFF. CDR3 nucleotide sequence: TGTGCCAGCAGCCAAGAAGGCTCCGGATACTATAATGAAAAACTGTTTTTT.

A remark on this clone: Distinct nucleotide sequences in the sample also encode this CDR3. The CDR3 nucleotides read TGTGCCAGCAGCCTAGACGGGAACACCGGGGAGCTGTTTTTT. It yields the protein CASSLDGNTGELFF. This chain links TRBV7-9 with TRBJ2-2; no firm D call. The CDR3 runs 14 residues. The V end was cut by 5 bases, the J end by 1 base, with 8 bases between. The germline CDR1 and CDR2 sequences are SEHNR and FQNEAQ (reference sequence).

The rearrangement links TRBV6-2 or TRBV6-3 to TRBJ1-4, with 7 bases lining up with TRBD1. The CDR3 length is 15 residues. The ends lost 2 bases at V and 7 bases at J; junction bases unmatched: 7. Per germline, CDR1 MNHEY and CDR2 SVGEGT. CDR3 residues: CASSYDDRAGEKLFF. CDR3 in DNA: TGTGCCAGCAGTTACGATGACAGGGCGGGTGAAAAACTGTTTTTT.

This clone was counted a few times. This chain connects TRBV5-5 to TRBJ2-5, with D unresolved. Germline V gene data show CDR1 as SGHKS and CDR2 as YYEKEE (reference sequence). V lost 1 base to trimming and J lost 2 bases, with 12 bases between them. The CDR3 spans 15 residues. CDR3 bases: TGTGCCAGCAGCTTGTCGCCTCTAGAGCAAGAGACCCAGTACTTC. This codes for CASSLSPLEQETQYF.

A few counts support this clone. This chain joins TRBV18 and TRBJ1-2; D remains unclear. Deletions cut 1 base from V and 2 bases from J, with 11 bases between. Germline V gene sequence: CDR1 KGHSH, CDR2 LQKENI. The CDR3 loop spans 15 amino acids. DNA for the CDR3: TGTGCCAGCTCACCACTGAAGACACCAAACTATGGCTACACCTTC. As protein: CASSPLKTPNYGYTF.

The chain couples TRBV4-1 to TRBJ2-7; TRBD2 aligns across 8 bases. Germline V lookup: CDR1 MGHRA, CDR2 YSYEKL. CDR3 length: 14 amino acids. The J segment lost 3 bases and the V segment lost 4 bases, leaving 5 bases of the junction unmatched. The CDR3 loop is CASSLSGDGYEQYF. The CDR3 DNA reads as TGCGCCAGCAGCCTTAGCGGGGACGGCTACGAGCAGTACTTC.

The chain links TRBV6-5 to TRBJ2-2; TRBD2 matches 11 bases. V dropped 4 bases and J dropped 6; count of bases not matched to a gene: 4. The CDR3 is made up of 15 amino acids. CDR1 and CDR2 (germline): MNHEY, SVGAGI. The CDR3: CASSFLAGGAGELFF. In nucleotides, the CDR3 is TGTGCCAGCAGTTTCCTAGCGGGGGGTGCCGGGGAGCTGTTTTTT.